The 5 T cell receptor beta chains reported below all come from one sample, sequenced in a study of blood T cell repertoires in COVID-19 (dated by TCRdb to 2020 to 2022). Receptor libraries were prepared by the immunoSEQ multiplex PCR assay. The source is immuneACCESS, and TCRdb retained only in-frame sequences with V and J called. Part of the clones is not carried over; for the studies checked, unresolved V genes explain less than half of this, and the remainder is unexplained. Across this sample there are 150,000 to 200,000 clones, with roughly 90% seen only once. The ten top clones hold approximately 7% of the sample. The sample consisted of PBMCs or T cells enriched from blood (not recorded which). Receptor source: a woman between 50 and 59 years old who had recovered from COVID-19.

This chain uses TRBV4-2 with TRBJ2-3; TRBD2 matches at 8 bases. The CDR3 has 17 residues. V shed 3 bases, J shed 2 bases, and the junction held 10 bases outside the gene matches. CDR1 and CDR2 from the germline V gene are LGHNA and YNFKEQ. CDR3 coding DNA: TGTGCCAGCAGCCAGGACAGTGGAGCGGGGGCCACAGATACGCAGTATTTT. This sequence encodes CASSQDSGAGATDTQYF.

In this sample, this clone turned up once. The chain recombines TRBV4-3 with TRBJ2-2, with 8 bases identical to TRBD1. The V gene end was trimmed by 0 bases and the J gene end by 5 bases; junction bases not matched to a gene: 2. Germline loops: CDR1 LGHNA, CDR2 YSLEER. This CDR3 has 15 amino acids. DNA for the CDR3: TGCGCCAGCAGCCAAGACAGGGGGCGGACCGGGGAGCTGTTTTTT. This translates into CASSQDRGRTGELFF.

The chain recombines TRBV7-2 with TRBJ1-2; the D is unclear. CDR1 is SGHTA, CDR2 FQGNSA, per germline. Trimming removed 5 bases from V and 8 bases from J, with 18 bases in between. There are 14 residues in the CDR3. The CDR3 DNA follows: TGTGCCAGCAGCCTCCGCGTAGCGGAGCAGGGCTACACCTTC. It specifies CASSLRVAEQGYTF.

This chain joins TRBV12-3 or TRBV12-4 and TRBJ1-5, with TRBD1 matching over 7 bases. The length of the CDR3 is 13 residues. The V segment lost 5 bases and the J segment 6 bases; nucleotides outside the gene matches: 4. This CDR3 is CASSRAGGQPQHF. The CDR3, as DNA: TGTGCCAGCAGTAGAGCAGGGGGTCAGCCCCAGCATTTT.

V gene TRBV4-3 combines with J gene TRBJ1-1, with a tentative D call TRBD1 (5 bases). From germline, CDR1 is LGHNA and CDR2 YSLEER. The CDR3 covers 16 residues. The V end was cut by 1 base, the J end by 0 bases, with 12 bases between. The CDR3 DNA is TGCGCCAGCAGCCAAGCAGGGTCAGGGATGAACACTGAAGCTTTCTTT. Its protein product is CASSQAGSGMNTEAFF.